The 5 T cell receptor beta chains presented below share a single source sample, sequenced in a study of blood T cell repertoires in COVID-19. Profiled with immunoSEQ multiplex PCR; TCRdb holds only in-frame clones, not every one. The sample lists hundreds of thousands of clones; 80% to 90% were seen once. The material sequenced was peripheral blood. Receptor source: a woman aged 60-75 years with COVID-19, enrolled during active disease.

The chain has TRBV30 and TRBJ1-3; no firm D call. The CDR3 has 13 residues. V shed 6 bases and J shed 0 bases, with 9 bases lying between them. The germline V gene has CDR1 GTSNPN and CDR2 SVGIG (reference sequence). CDR3 nucleotide sequence: TGTGCCTGTACCACCAGCTCTGGAAACACCATATATTTT. This translates into CACTTSSGNTIYF.

V usage is TRBV11-2 and J usage is TRBJ1-1; no firm D call. CDR1 is SGHAT, CDR2 FQNNGV, per germline. CDR3 length: 12 residues. Trimming took off 5 bases at V and 7 bases at J, with 11 bases between the two ends. The CDR3 coding sequence is TGTGCCAGCAGCCAATGGCCAGGTGAAGCTTTCTTT. It encodes CASSQWPGEAFF.

The rearrangement links TRBV7-3 to TRBJ2-1; the match to TRBD2 covers 11 bases. Losses at the gene ends were 7 bases for V and 1 base for J; bases not matched to a gene: 3. The CDR3 is 15 residues long. Germline values: CDR1 SGHTA, CDR2 FQGTGA. CDR3 residues: CASTRLAGSYNEQFF. As DNA, the CDR3 is TGTGCCAGCACCAGACTAGCGGGGTCCTACAATGAGCAGTTCTTC.

CDR3 nucleotide sequence: TGTGCCAGCAGCCCCCTGGGCCGGCACACTGAAGCTTTCTTT. This translates into CASSPLGRHTEAFF. This chain links TRBV9 with TRBJ1-1; no definite D call. CDR3 length: 14 residues. Looked up from germline, CDR1 is SGDLS and CDR2 is YYNGEE. V lost 4 bases, J lost 3 bases, and 13 bases lay in between.

In this sample, this clone turned up many times. The chain couples TRBV5-1 to TRBJ2-7; 10 nucleotides align to TRBD1. Per the germline V gene, CDR1 is SGHRS and CDR2 is YFSETQ. The CDR3 is made up of 16 amino acids. The J segment lost 5 bases and the V segment lost 4 bases, leaving 12 bases of the junction unmatched. The CDR3 sequence is CASSLSGTGAAHEQYF. The DNA for the CDR3 is TGCGCCAGCAGCCTGTCCGGGACAGGGGCTGCCCACGAGCAGTACTTC.